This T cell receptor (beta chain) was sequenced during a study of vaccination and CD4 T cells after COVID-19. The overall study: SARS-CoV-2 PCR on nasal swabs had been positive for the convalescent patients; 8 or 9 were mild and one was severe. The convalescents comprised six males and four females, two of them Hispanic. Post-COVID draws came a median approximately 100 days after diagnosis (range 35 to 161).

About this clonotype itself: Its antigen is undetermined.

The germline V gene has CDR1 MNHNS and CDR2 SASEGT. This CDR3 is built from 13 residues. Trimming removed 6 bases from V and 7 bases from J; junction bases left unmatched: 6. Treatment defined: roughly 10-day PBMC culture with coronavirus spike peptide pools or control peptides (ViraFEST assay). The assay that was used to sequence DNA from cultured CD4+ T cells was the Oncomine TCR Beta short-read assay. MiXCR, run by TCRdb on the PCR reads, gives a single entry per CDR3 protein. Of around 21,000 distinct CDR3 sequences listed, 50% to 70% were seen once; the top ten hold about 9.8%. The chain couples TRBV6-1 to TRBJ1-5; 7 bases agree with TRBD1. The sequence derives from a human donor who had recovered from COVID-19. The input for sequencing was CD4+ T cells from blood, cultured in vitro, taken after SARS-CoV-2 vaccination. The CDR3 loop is CASSSQGGQPQHF. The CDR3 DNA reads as TGTGCCAGCAGCAGTCAGGGGGGCCAGCCCCAGCATTTT.